These 26 T cell receptor beta chains originate from one sample sequenced in a study of blood T cell repertoires in COVID-19. Method: immunoSEQ multiplex PCR; TCRdb's copy keeps in-frame clones and lacks some. The repertoire holds about 140,000 clones, 85% to 90% seen once, with around 4.5% in the top ten. The sequenced sample consisted of peripheral blood. The receptors shown here come from a woman aged 40 to 55 with acute or convalescent COVID-19.

V usage is TRBV7-2 and J usage is TRBJ2-2, with 14 bases aligning to TRBD2. The CDR3 sequence is 16 residues long. The V gene end was trimmed by 5 bases and the J gene end by 6 bases; junction bases not matched to a gene: 5. Germline CDR1 is SGHTA and CDR2 is FQGNSA. The DNA for the CDR3 is TGTGCCAGCAGCCTGGGACTAGCGGGAGTCTCCGGGGAGCTGTTTTTT. This gives the protein CASSLGLAGVSGELFF.

This chain uses TRBV4-3 with TRBJ1-1; 11 positions agree with TRBD1. Germline CDR1 and CDR2: LGHNA and YSLEER. CDR3 length: 15 amino acids. V trimming: 0 bases; J trimming: 7 bases; junction bases outside the gene matches: 4. The CDR3: CASSQDEDRGREAFF. The CDR3 region has the DNA TGCGCCAGCAGCCAAGATGAGGACAGGGGGCGTGAAGCTTTCTTT.

The chain joins TRBV28 to TRBJ1-1; TRBD1 is a possible D gene (5 bases). Trimming left V 3 bases short and J 13 bases short, with 21 bases between. This CDR3 is 14 amino acids long. CDR1 and CDR2 (germline): MDHEN, SYDVKM. As DNA, the CDR3 is TGTGCCAGCAGTTTGACAGTACCGGGGGAAGGGGTTTTCTTT. This gives the protein CASSLTVPGEGVFF.

CDR3 sequence: CASSPGTGDYGYTF. The CDR3 bases are TGTGCCAGCTCACCTGGGACAGGGGACTATGGCTACACCTTC. The rearrangement links TRBV18 to TRBJ1-2, with 10 bases identical to TRBD1. V lost 3 bases to trimming and J lost 3 bases; unmatched junction nucleotides: 1. The CDR3 consists of 14 residues. The germline V gene has CDR1 KGHSH and CDR2 LQKENI.

The CDR3 is CASTEGHLRSYNSPLHF. The CDR3 nucleotides read TGTGCCAGTACCGAGGGACACCTAAGAAGCTATAATTCACCCCTCCACTTT. This chain links TRBV19 with TRBJ1-6, with TRBD1 as a possible D gene (6 bases). V lost 7 bases to trimming and J lost 3 bases, with 19 bases between them. The CDR3 is made up of 17 amino acids. Germline V gives CDR1 LNHDA, CDR2 SQIVND (reference sequence). The complete variable domain, with remaining parts taken from reference TRBV19 and TRBJ1-6, reads DGGITQSPKYLFRKEGQNVTLSCEQNLNHDAMYWYRQDPGQGLRLIYYSQIVNDFQKGDIAEGYSVSREKKESFPLTVTSAQKNPTAFYLCASTEGHLRSYNSPLHFGNGTRLTVT.

The chain links TRBV5-5 to TRBJ1-2, with 7 bases matching TRBD1. Germline V lookup: CDR1 SGHKS, CDR2 YYEKEE (reference sequence). This CDR3 is 15 amino acids long. J was trimmed by 4 bases and V by 1 base; bases with no gene match: 7. The CDR3 DNA follows: TGTGCCAGCAGCTTGCGACAGGGTGAGGGCTATGGCTACACCTTC. Translating it yields CASSLRQGEGYGYTF.

The chain combines TRBV19 with TRBJ1-5; D is unclear. This CDR3 is built from 14 residues. From germline, CDR1 is LNHDA and CDR2 SQIVND (reference sequence). The germline V and J ends were trimmed by 6 bases and 1 base, with 10 bases remaining between them. The CDR3, as DNA: TGTGCCAGTAGGAGGGCAGCCAGCAATCAGCCCCAGCATTTT. This sequence encodes CASRRAASNQPQHF.

The V call is TRBV18, the J call TRBJ2-3, with D maybe TRBD1 (6 bases). The CDR3 extends over 15 amino acids. CDR1 and CDR2 (germline): KGHSH, LQKENI. V was cut by 4 bases and J by 4 bases, with 15 bases left in between. This chain's CDR3 is CASSRRTVFSDTQYF. DNA for the CDR3: TGTGCCAGCTCACGGAGGACAGTCTTCTCAGATACGCAGTATTTT.

In DNA form, the CDR3 reads TGTGCCAGCAGCTTAGATAATAATTCACCCCTCCACTTT. Translating it yields CASSLDNNSPLHF. The rearrangement links TRBV11-2 to TRBJ1-6; D gene uncertain. The CDR3 spans 13 residues. V was clipped by 0 bases and J by 5 bases, with 2 bases between them. Germline V gene sequence: CDR1 SGHAT, CDR2 FQNNGV. The whole variable domain, remainder taken from reference TRBV11-2 and TRBJ1-6, is EAGVAQSPRYKIIEKRQSVAFWCNPISGHATLYWYQQILGQGPKLLIQFQNNGVVDDSQLPKDRFSAERLKGVDSTLKIQPAKLEDSAVYLCASSLDNNSPLHFGNGTRLTVT.

The V and J genes are TRBV11-2 and TRBJ1-1, with D possibly being TRBD1 (5 bases). The CDR3 runs 14 residues. CDR1 and CDR2 from the germline V gene are SGHAT and FQNNGV. V was shortened by 1 base and J by 11 bases, with 17 bases between the two germline ends. The CDR3 DNA sequence: TGTGCCAGCAGCTTAGGGGTAGACACAGGAAAGGCTTTCTTT. Protein product: CASSLGVDTGKAFF.

The J gene is TRBJ2-2, the V gene TRBV30; TRBD1 matches 9 bases. CDR1 and CDR2 (germline): GTSNPN, SVGIG (reference sequence). The CDR3 totals 17 residues. The V gene end was trimmed by 3 bases and the J gene end by 6 bases; junction bases not matched to a gene: 14. Here the CDR3 DNA reads TGTGCCTGGAGGGATTTAAGGGGACAGGGTCTCGCCGGGGAGCTGTTTTTT. Amino acid sequence: CAWRDLRGQGLAGELFF.

The chain couples TRBV7-3 to TRBJ2-1; possible D gene TRBD2, 6 bases. The ends were cut back, 4 bases at V and 14 bases at J, with 18 bases in the middle. This CDR3 region has 13 residues. CDR1 is SGHTA and CDR2 is FQGTGA in the germline V gene. The CDR3 here is CASSSHRLGFKFF. The DNA for the CDR3 is TGTGCCAGCAGCTCCCACCGACTAGGCTTTAAGTTCTTC.

The chain uses TRBV28 and TRBJ1-1; D remains unclear. Trimming pared 6 bases from V and 10 bases from J, leaving 18 bases between. The CDR3 extends over 13 amino acids. Germline V gene sequence: CDR1 MDHEN, CDR2 SYDVKM. CDR3 loop: CASSLLRSGGAFF. The CDR3 nucleotides are TGTGCCAGCAGCCTTTTACGATCCGGAGGAGCTTTCTTT.

V usage is TRBV7-9 and J usage is TRBJ2-7, with TRBD2 identical over 9 bases. V was pared by 5 bases and J by 6 bases, with 11 bases of the junction left unmatched. Germline V CDR1 and CDR2: SEHNR, FQNEAQ (reference sequence). The CDR3 sequence is 15 residues long. CDR3 amino acids: CASSPDASGNLEQYF. The DNA for the CDR3 is TGTGCCAGCAGCCCGGATGCTAGCGGGAACCTCGAGCAGTACTTC.

The J gene is TRBJ1-4, the V gene TRBV18, with D possibly matching TRBD1 (5 bases). This CDR3 region has 15 residues. The V end was cut by 4 bases, the J end by 3 bases, with 12 bases between. Germline V lookup: CDR1 KGHSH, CDR2 LQKENI. For the CDR3, the DNA is TGTGCCAGCTCACTTTGGGAGGGGCCTAATGAAAAACTGTTTTTT. It codes for CASSLWEGPNEKLFF. The complete variable domain, with remaining parts taken from reference TRBV18 and TRBJ1-4, reads NAGVMQNPRHLVRRRGQEARLRCSPMKGHSHVYWYRQLPEEGLKFMVYLQKENIIDESGMPKERFSAEFPKEGPSILRIQQVVRGDSAAYFCASSLWEGPNEKLFFGSGTQLSVL.

This clone was seen once. The chain uses TRBV27 and TRBJ1-5; weak D call: TRBD1 (5 bases). The CDR3 sequence is 13 residues long. The V gene's germline CDR1 is MNHEY and CDR2 SMNVEV (reference sequence). V was shortened by 6 bases and J by 6 bases, with 12 bases between the two germline ends. The CDR3 DNA is TGTGCCAGCAGCGGACAAGGCAGTCAGCCCCAGCATTTT. This sequence encodes CASSGQGSQPQHF.

The CDR3, as DNA: TGTGCCAGCAGCTTAACAGGGCTAGGGGATGAGCAGTTCTTC. Translating gives CASSLTGLGDEQFF. This chain uses TRBV7-3 with TRBJ2-1, with D maybe TRBD1 (5 bases). The CDR3 totals 14 residues. Trimming removed 0 bases from V and 8 bases from J, with 11 bases in between. Looked up from germline, CDR1 is SGHTA and CDR2 is FQGTGA.

The rearrangement links TRBV2 to TRBJ1-2; 7 positions agree with TRBD1. Germline V gene data show CDR1 as SNHLY and CDR2 as FYNNEI. The CDR3 length is 14 residues. J lost 2 bases, V lost 6 bases, and 6 bases had no gene match. The CDR3 here is CASSPQTGNYGYTF. As DNA, the CDR3 is TGTGCCAGCAGCCCTCAGACAGGGAACTATGGCTACACCTTC.

The chain employs TRBV7-9 and TRBJ1-2, with 7 bases aligning to TRBD1. With 4 bases clipped from V and 8 bases from J, the junction kept 13 bases outside the gene matches. Germline V gene sequence: CDR1 SEHNR, CDR2 FQNEAQ (reference sequence). CDR3 length equals 15 residues. The CDR3 DNA follows: TGTGCCAGCAGCTCCACAGGGGACGCAACCGGGGGCTACACCTTC. Its translation: CASSSTGDATGGYTF.

The chain joins TRBV29-1 to TRBJ2-2, with TRBD1 matching over 7 bases. V shed 5 bases, J shed 4 bases, and the junction held 7 bases outside the gene matches. Germline V gene lookup returns CDR1 SQVTM and CDR2 ANQGSEA. CDR3 size: 14 residues. The chain's CDR3 is CSVITGQTTGELFF. CDR3 nucleotide sequence: TGCAGCGTTATTACGGGACAGACCACCGGGGAGCTGTTTTTT.

The chain links TRBV7-2 to TRBJ1-3; D not certain. Trimming pared 3 bases from V and 0 bases from J, leaving 3 bases between. Germline V gene data show CDR1 as SGHTA and CDR2 as FQGNSA. The CDR3 runs 13 residues. The CDR3 region has the DNA TGTGCCAGCAGCTTTATCTCTGGAAACACCATATATTTT. Its translation is CASSFISGNTIYF.

V is TRBV2 and J is TRBJ1-5; D unclear. Trimming removed 6 bases at V and 7 bases at J, with 13 bases between. This CDR3 contains 13 residues. The germline V gene encodes CDR1 SNHLY and CDR2 FYNNEI. The CDR3 here is CASRAEGQQPQHF. The CDR3 DNA reads as TGTGCCAGCAGGGCGGAGGGTCAACAGCCCCAGCATTTT.

Turning to this clone: At one end the junction does not follow the germline gene, possibly because of a read error. CDR3 amino acids: CASTLVSGSISYEQYF. The CDR3 DNA is TGTGCCAGCACCTTAGTTTCAGGGTCGATATCCTACGAGCAGTACTTC. The rearrangement joins TRBV7-9 to TRBJ2-7; weak D call: TRBD1 (5 bases). The length of the CDR3 is 16 residues. CDR1 and CDR2 from the germline V gene are SEHNR and FQNEAQ (reference sequence).

V usage is TRBV12-3 or TRBV12-4 and J usage is TRBJ2-1, with 7 bases aligning to TRBD2. There are 13 residues in the CDR3. The V gene end was trimmed by 7 bases and the J gene end by 9 bases; junction bases not matched to a gene: 9. The chain's CDR3 is CASTGTMVAEQFF. In DNA, the CDR3 is TGTGCCAGCACCGGGACTATGGTAGCTGAGCAGTTCTTC.

V is TRBV29-1 and J is TRBJ1-2, with a weak D call TRBD1 (6 bases). The V and J ends lost 4 bases and 2 bases respectively, with 14 bases between them. This CDR3 is 14 amino acids long. CDR1 is SQVTM and CDR2 is ANQGSEA in the germline V gene. CDR3 coding DNA: TGCAGCGTTGGCGGCCGGACAGCAAACTATGGCTACACCTTC. Protein sequence: CSVGGRTANYGYTF.

This chain uses TRBV24-1 with TRBJ1-5; weak D call: TRBD1 (5 bases). This CDR3 comprises 14 residues. CDR1 and CDR2 (germline): KGHDR, SFDVKD. Trimming stripped 9 bases from V and 0 bases from J, with 11 bases between. The CDR3 sequence is CATQGTYSNQPQHF. The CDR3 coding sequence is TGTGCCACCCAAGGGACTTATAGCAATCAGCCCCAGCATTTT.